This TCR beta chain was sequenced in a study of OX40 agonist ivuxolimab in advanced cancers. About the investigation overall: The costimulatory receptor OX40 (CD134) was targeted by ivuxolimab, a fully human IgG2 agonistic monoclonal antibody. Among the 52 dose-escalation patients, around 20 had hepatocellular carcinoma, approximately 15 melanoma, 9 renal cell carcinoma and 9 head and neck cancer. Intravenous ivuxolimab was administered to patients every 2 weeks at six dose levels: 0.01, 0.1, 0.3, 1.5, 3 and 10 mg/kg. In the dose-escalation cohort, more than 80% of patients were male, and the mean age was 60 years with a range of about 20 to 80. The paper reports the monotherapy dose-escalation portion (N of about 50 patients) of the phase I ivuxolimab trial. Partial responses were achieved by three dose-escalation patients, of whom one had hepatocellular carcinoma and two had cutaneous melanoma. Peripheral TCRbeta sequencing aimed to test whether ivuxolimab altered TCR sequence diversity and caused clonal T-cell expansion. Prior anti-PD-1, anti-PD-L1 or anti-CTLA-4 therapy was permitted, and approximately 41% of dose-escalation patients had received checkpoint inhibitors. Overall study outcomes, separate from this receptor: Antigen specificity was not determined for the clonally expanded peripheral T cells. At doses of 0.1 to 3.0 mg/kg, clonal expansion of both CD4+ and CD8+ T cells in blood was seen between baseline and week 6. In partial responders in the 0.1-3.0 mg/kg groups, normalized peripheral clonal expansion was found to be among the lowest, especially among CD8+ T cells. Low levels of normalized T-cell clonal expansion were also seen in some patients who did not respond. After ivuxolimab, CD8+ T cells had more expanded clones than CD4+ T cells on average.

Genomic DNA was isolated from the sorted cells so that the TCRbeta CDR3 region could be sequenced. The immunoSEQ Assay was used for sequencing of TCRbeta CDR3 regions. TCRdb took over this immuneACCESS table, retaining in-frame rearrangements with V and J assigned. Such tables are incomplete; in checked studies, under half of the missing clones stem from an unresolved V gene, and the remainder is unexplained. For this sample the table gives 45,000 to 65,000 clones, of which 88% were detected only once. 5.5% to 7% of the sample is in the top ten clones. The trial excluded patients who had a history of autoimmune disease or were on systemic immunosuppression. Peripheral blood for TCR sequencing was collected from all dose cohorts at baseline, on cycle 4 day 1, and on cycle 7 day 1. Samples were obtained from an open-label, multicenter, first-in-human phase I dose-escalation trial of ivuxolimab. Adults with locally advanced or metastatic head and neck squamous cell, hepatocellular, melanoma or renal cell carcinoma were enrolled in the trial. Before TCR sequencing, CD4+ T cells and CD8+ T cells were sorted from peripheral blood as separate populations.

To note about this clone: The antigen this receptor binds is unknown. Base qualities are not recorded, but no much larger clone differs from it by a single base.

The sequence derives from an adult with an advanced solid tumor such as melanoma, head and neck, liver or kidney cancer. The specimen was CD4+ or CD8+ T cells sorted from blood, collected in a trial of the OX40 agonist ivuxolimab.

The DNA sequence is given as TGTGCCAGCTGGAAGAGCGGGGCGACAGGGAACAACTATGGCTACACCTTC. It encodes CASWKSGATGNNYGYTF. The sequence links TRBV2 to TRBJ1-2, with 7 junctional bases fitting TRBD1. Germline trimming: 8 bases from V, 2 bases from J; junction bases outside gene matches: 17. The CDR3 holds 17 amino acids from the cysteine to the phenylalanine. CDR3 DNA only is kept here, 51 bases in frame from base 1. CDR1 and CDR2 are read off the germline V gene as SNHLY and FYNNEI. Joined to the reference TRBV2 and TRBJ1-2 proteins, this CDR3 gives the full variable domain: EPEVTQTPSHQVTQMGQEVILRCVPISNHLYFYWYRQILGQKVEFLVSFYNNEISEKSEIFDDQFSVERPDGSNFTLKIRSTKLEDSAMYFCASWKSGATGNNYGYTFGSGTRLTVV.